The clone carrying this T cell receptor beta chain turned up a few times. Its antigen remains unknown. These data come from a study of T-cell memory formation after mild COVID-19. Study results and caveats: Still unconfirmed is whether the second-wave clones peaking on day 37 recognized SARS-CoV-2.

The CDR3 has 17 residues. TCRdb used MiXCR to reprocess the 5' RACE reads, holding one entry per CDR3 protein. The table shows around 110,000 distinct CDR3 sequences, with 13% to 15% occurring only once. V and J are TRBV3-2 and TRBJ1-5; no DNA check was done on the table's D call, TRBD1. TRBV3-2 is labeled a pseudogene. The sample consisted of PBMCs or a T cell subset sorted from them (not recorded which). The TCR comes from a young man who had mild COVID-19 (a few samples of this study predate the infection). Cell type and time point are not known. CDR3 DNA: TGTGCCAGCAGCCGCTACAAAGGGCGGGATAGCAATCAGCCCCAGCATTTT. Amino acid sequence: CASSRYKGRDSNQPQHF.